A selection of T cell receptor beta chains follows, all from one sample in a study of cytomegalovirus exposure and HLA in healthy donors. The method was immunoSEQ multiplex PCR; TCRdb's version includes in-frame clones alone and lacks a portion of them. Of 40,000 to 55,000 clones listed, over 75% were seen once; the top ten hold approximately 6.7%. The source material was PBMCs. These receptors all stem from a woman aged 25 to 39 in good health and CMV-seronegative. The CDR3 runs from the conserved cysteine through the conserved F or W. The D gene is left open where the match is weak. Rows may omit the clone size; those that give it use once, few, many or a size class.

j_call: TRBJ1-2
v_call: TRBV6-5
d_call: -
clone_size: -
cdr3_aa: CASSQLGYYGYTF
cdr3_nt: TGTGCCAGCAGTCAACTCGGGTACTATGGCTACACCTTC

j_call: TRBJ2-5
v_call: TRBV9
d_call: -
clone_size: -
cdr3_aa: CASKGLAETQYF
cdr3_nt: TGTGCCAGCAAGGGTTTAGCGGAGACCCAGTACTTC

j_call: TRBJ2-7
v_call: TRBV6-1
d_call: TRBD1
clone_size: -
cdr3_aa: CASQTGSSYEQYF
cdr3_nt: TGTGCCAGCCAGACAGGGAGCTCCTACGAGCAGTACTTC

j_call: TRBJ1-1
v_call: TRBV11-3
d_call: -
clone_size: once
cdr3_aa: CASSLEGRGAVNTEAFF
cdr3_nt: TGTGCCAGCAGCTTAGAGGGGCGGGGGGCTGTGAACACTGAAGCTTTCTTT

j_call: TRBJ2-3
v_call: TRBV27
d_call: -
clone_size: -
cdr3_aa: CASSFSGGAGDTQYF
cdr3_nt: TGTGCCAGCAGTTTCTCCGGCGGAGCGGGAGATACGCAGTATTTT

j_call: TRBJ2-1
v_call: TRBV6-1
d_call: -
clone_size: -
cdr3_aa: CASKYSFEQFF
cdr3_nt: TGTGCCAGCAAGTACAGCTTCGAGCAGTTCTTC

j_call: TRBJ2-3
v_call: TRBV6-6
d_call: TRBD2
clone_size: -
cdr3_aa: CASSYGTSGDTDTQYF
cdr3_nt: TGTGCCAGCAGTTACGGGACTAGCGGGGACACAGATACGCAGTATTTT

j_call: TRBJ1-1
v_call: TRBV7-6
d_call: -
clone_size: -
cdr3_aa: CASSSLGGANAEAFF
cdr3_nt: TGTGCCAGCAGCTCCCTCGGGGGGGCCAATGCTGAAGCTTTCTTT

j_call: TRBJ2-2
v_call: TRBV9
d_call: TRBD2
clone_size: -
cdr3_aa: CASSVTGGAGELFF
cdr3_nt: TGTGCCAGCAGCGTAACCGGGGGGGCCGGGGAGCTGTTTTTT

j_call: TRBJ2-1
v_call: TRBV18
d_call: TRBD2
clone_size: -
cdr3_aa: CASSPISGTYNEQFF
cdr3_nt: TGTGCCAGCTCACCTATAAGCGGGACCTACAATGAGCAGTTCTTC

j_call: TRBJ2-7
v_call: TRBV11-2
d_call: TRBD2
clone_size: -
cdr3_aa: CASSPTLNSGRAYEQYF
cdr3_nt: TGTGCCAGCAGCCCCACGTTGAATAGCGGGAGGGCCTACGAGCAGTACTTC

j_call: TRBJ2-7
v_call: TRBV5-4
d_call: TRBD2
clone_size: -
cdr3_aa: CASSSIDGLAGGLVDYEQYF
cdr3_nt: TGTGCCAGCAGCTCAATTGATGGACTAGCGGGAGGTCTAGTTGACTACGAGCAGTACTTC

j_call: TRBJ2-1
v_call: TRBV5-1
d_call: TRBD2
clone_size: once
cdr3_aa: CASSLRAGTSGSNEQFF
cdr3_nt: TGCGCCAGCAGCCTACGAGCCGGGACTAGCGGGAGCAATGAGCAGTTCTTC

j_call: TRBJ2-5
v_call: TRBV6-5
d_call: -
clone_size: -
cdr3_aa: CASSPGVAETQYF
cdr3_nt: TGTGCCAGCAGTCCAGGGGTGGCGGAGACCCAGTACTTC

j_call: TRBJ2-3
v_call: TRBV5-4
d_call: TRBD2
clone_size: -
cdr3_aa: CASSPERGRRADTQYF
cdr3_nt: TGTGCCAGCAGTCCTGAGCGGGGGCGGAGGGCAGATACGCAGTATTTT

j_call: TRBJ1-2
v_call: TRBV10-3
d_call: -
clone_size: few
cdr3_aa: CAISPGLIYGYTF
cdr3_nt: TGTGCCATCAGTCCTGGACTGATCTATGGCTACACCTTC

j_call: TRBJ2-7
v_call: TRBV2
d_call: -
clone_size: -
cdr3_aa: CASSEFSVSEQYF
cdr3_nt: TGTGCCAGCAGTGAGTTTTCGGTATCCGAGCAGTACTTC

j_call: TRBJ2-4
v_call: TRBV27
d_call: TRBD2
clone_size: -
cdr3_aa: CASREAGVPKNIQYF
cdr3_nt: TGTGCCAGCCGGGAGGCGGGAGTCCCCAAAAACATTCAGTACTTC

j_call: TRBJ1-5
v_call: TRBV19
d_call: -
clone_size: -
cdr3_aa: CASRSGNQPQHF
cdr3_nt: TGTGCCAGTAGATCGGGCAATCAGCCCCAGCATTTT

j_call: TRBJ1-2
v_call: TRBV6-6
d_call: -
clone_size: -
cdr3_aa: CASSSTGDYGYTF
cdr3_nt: TGTGCCAGCAGTTCAACGGGGGACTACGGCTACACCTTC

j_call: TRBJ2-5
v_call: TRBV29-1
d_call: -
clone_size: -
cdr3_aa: CSVDPGGYQETQYF
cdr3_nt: TGCAGCGTCGACCCAGGGGGGTACCAAGAGACCCAGTACTTC

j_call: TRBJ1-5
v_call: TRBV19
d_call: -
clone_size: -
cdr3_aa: CASSTGVPNQPQHF
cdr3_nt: TGTGCCAGTTCTACGGGGGTCCCCAATCAGCCCCAGCATTTT

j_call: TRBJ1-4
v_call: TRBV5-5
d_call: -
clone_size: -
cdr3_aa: CASSPKGGFGASNEKLFF
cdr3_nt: TGTGCCAGCAGCCCCAAGGGAGGGTTCGGGGCGTCTAATGAAAAACTGTTTTTT

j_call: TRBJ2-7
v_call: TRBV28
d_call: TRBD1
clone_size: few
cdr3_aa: CASSYPPQGAYEQYF
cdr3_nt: TGTGCCAGCAGCTACCCCCCGCAGGGGGCCTACGAGCAGTACTTC

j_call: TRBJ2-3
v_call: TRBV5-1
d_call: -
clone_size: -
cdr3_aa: CASSYTAVDTQYF
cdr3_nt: TGCGCCAGCAGCTATACTGCGGTGGATACGCAGTATTTT

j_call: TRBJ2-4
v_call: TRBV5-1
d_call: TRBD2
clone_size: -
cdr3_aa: CASSARTALLTSGNTKNIQYF
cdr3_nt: TGCGCCAGCAGCGCTCGGACGGCCCTTCTAACTAGCGGGAATACCAAAAACATTCAGTACTTC

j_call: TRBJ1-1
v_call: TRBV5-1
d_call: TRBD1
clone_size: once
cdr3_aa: CASSPNLRGREVVPFF
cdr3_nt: TGCGCCAGCAGCCCCAACTTGAGGGGGCGCGAAGTGGTTCCTTTCTTT

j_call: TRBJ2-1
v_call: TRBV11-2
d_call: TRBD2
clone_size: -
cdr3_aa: CASSLAGGSKNEQFF
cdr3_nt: TGTGCCAGCAGCTTAGCCGGCGGGAGTAAAAATGAGCAGTTCTTC

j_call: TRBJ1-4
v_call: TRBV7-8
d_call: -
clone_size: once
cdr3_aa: CASSLIGTNEKLFF
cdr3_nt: TGTGCCAGCAGCCTTATCGGGACTAATGAAAAACTGTTTTTT

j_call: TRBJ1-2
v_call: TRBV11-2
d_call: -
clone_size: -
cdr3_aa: CASSPRWDYGYTF
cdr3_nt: TGTGCCAGCAGCCCGCGGTGGGACTATGGCTACACCTTC

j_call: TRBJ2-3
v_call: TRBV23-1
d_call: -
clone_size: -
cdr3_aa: CASDQTGSDTQYF
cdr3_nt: TGCGCCAGCGACCAAACAGGGTCAGATACGCAGTATTTT

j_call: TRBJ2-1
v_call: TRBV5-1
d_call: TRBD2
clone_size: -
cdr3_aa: CASTLELAGERYNEQFF
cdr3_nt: TGCGCCAGCACCCTCGAGCTAGCGGGAGAACGTTACAATGAGCAGTTCTTC

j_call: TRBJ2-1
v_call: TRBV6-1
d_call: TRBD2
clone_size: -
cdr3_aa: CATREASSYNEQFF
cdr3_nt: TGTGCCACTCGGGAGGCGAGCTCCTACAATGAGCAGTTCTTC

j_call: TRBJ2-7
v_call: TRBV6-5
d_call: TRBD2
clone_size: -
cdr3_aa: CASRASGMSYEQYF
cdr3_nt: TGTGCCAGCAGAGCTAGCGGGATGTCATACGAGCAGTACTTC

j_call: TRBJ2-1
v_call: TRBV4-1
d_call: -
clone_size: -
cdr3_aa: CASSQDYSNEQFF
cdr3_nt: TGCGCCAGCAGCCAAGACTACTCCAATGAGCAGTTCTTC

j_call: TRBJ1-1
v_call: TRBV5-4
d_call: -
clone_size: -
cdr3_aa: CASSPFQDREAFF
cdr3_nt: TGTGCCAGCAGCCCCTTCCAGGACAGAGAAGCTTTCTTT

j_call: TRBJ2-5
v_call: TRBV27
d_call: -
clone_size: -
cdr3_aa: CASSLSNSRVAETQYF
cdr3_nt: TGTGCCAGCAGTTTATCGAACAGCAGGGTGGCAGAGACCCAGTACTTC

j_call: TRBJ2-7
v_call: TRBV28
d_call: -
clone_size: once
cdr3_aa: CASRRTITYSGEQYF
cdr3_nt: TGTGCCAGCAGACGGACAATTACCTATTCGGGCGAGCAGTACTTC

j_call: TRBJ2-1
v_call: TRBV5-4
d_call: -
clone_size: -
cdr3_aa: CASSLGAPGNEQFF
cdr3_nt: TGTGCCAGCAGCTTGGGTGCTCCGGGCAATGAGCAGTTCTTC

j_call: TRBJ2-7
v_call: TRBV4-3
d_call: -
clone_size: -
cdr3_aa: CASSQDQDYEQYF
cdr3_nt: TGCGCCAGCAGCCAAGATCAGGACTACGAGCAGTACTTC

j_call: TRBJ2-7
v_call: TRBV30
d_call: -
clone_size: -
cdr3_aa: CAWSRGGGVYEQYF
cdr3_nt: TGTGCCTGGAGTAGAGGAGGTGGAGTCTACGAGCAGTACTTC

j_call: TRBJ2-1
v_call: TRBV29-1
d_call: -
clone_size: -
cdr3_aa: CSVLRGPSSYNEQFF
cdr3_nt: TGCAGCGTCCTAAGGGGTCCTAGCTCCTACAATGAGCAGTTCTTC

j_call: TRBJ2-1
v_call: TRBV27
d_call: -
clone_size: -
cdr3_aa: CASSPYRDTYNEQFF
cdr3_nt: TGTGCCAGCAGTCCTTACCGGGACACATACAATGAGCAGTTCTTC

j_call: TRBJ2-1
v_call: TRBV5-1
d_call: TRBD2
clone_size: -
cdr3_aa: CASSGRTSGRAPYNEQFF
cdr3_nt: TGCGCCAGCAGCGGACGGACTAGCGGGAGGGCCCCCTACAATGAGCAGTTCTTC

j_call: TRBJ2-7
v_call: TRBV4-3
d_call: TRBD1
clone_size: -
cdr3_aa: CASSQDLRQGASYEQYF
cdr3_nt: TGCGCCAGCAGCCAAGATCTTCGGCAGGGGGCTTCGTACGAGCAGTACTTC

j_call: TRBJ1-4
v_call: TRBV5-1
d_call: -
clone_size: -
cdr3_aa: CASSLTGGGEKLFF
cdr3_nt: TGCGCCAGCAGCTTGACGGGTGGCGGTGAAAAACTGTTTTTT

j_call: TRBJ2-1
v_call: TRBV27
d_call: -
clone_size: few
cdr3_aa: CASSFELHNEQFF
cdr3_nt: TGTGCCAGCAGTTTCGAACTCCACAATGAGCAGTTCTTC

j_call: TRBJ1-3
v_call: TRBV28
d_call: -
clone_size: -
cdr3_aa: CASTPSSETGSGNTIYF
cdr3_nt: TGTGCCAGCACCCCGAGCTCGGAGACAGGTTCTGGAAACACCATATATTTT

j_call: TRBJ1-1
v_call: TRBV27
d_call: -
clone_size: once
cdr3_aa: CASSLGGAGAEAFF
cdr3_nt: TGTGCCAGCAGTTTAGGGGGGGCAGGCGCTGAAGCTTTCTTT

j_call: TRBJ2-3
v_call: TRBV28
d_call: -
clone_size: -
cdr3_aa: CASSLPGDTQYF
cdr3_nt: TGTGCCAGCAGTTTACCGGGAGATACGCAGTATTTT

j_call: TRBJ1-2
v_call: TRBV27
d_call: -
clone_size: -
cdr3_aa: CASSFGGAWGYGYTF
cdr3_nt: TGTGCCAGCAGTTTCGGGGGGGCGTGGGGCTATGGCTACACCTTC

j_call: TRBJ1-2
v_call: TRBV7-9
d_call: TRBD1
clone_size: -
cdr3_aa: CASRPGQGGQGGYTF
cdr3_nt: TGTGCCAGCAGACCTGGACAGGGGGGGCAGGGTGGCTACACCTTC

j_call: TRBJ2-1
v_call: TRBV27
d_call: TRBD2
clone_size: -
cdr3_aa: CASSLGTSGRAEQFF
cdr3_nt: TGTGCCAGCAGTTTAGGTACTAGCGGGAGAGCTGAGCAGTTCTTC

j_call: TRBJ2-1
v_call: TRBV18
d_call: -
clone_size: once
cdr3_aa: CASSEEFGTEQFF
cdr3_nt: TGTGCCAGCTCGGAGGAGTTCGGCACCGAGCAGTTCTTC

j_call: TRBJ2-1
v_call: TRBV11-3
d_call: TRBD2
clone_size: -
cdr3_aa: CASSSLSAGGPNEQFF
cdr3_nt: TGTGCCAGCAGCTCATTATCAGCGGGGGGTCCCAATGAGCAGTTCTTC

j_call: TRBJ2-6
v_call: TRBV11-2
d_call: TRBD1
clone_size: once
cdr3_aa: CASSSDRVNVLTF
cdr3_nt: TGTGCCAGCAGCTCGGACAGGGTCAACGTCCTGACTTTC